The 26 T cell receptor beta chains listed next were all sequenced from one sample in a study of OX40 agonist ivuxolimab in advanced cancers. Repertoires were generated with immunoSEQ multiplex PCR, while TCRdb's copy carries only in-frame clones and drops some. Here the sample spans 50,000 or so clones, 84% being singletons. Material: CD4+ or CD8+ T cells sorted from blood, obtained in a trial of the OX40 agonist ivuxolimab. These receptors originate from an adult with an advanced solid tumor such as melanoma, head and neck, liver or kidney cancer.

The V gene is TRBV28, the J gene TRBJ1-2, with 7 bases aligning to TRBD1. V was pared by 5 bases and J by 5 bases, with 2 bases of the junction left unmatched. Germline V gives CDR1 MDHEN, CDR2 SYDVKM. CDR3 length: 12 amino acids. CDR3 coding DNA: TGTGCCAGCAGTCGACAGGGTTATGGCTACACCTTC. As protein: CASSRQGYGYTF.

This chain links TRBV11-2 with TRBJ2-4; D possibly uses TRBD1 or TRBD2 (5 bases each). CDR1 and CDR2 from the germline V gene are SGHAT and FQNNGV. The V and J ends lost 7 bases and 5 bases respectively, with 18 bases between them. This CDR3 has 15 amino acids. The CDR3 nucleotides read TGTGCCAGCATGGGGTCGAGAGGGACCCAAAACATTCAGTACTTC. Translation: CASMGSRGTQNIQYF.

The chain combines TRBV6-1 with TRBJ1-1, with unresolved D. The CDR3 has 16 residues. Germline CDR1 reads MNHNS; CDR2 reads SASEGT. V lost 2 bases and J 1 base, leaving 14 bases between the germline ends. The CDR3: CASSEMRLRTNTEAFF. The CDR3 DNA reads as TGTGCCAGCAGTGAAATGAGATTACGAACGAACACTGAAGCTTTCTTT.

The rearrangement links TRBV4-1 to TRBJ2-1; weak D call: TRBD2 (6 bases). Germline V CDR1 and CDR2: MGHRA, YSYEKL. The CDR3 runs 16 residues. Deletions cut 0 bases from V and 5 bases from J, with 14 bases between. CDR3 amino acids: CASSQDFLARNNEQFF. DNA for the CDR3: TGCGCCAGCAGCCAAGATTTTCTAGCGCGGAACAATGAGCAGTTCTTC.

The rearrangement joins TRBV5-1 to TRBJ2-2; 11 positions agree with TRBD2. CDR1 is SGHRS, CDR2 YFSETQ, per germline. The ends lost 4 bases at V and 5 bases at J; junction bases unmatched: 4. The CDR3 totals 15 residues. CDR3 amino acids: CASSQSSGRTGELFF. As DNA, the CDR3 is TGCGCCAGCAGCCAGTCTAGCGGGAGGACCGGGGAGCTGTTTTTT.

This clone was detected once. DNA for the CDR3: TGTGCCAGCAGCACGGGACAGACAGCCTACGAGCAGTACTTC. The encoded protein is CASSTGQTAYEQYF. The chain combines TRBV9 with TRBJ2-7, with 7 bases that match TRBD1. With 4 bases clipped from V and 2 bases from J, the junction kept 6 bases outside the gene matches. The CDR3 is 14 amino acids. Germline V gene data show CDR1 as SGDLS and CDR2 as YYNGEE.

The chain uses TRBV7-2 and TRBJ1-5; D is undetermined. CDR1 and CDR2 from the germline V gene are SGHTA and FQGNSA. Trimming took off 5 bases at V and 2 bases at J, with 19 bases between the two ends. This CDR3 comprises 17 residues. CDR3 region: CASSRRPGREGNQPQHF. Written as DNA, the CDR3 is TGTGCCAGCAGCCGACGTCCCGGGAGGGAGGGCAATCAGCCCCAGCATTTT.

In its sample, this clone was seen a few times. This chain links TRBV28 with TRBJ2-1; 9 bases line up with TRBD1. After removal of 6 bases from V and 7 bases from J, the junction contained 10 bases not matched to a gene. The germline CDR1 and CDR2 sequences are MDHEN and SYDVKM. The CDR3 is made up of 15 amino acids. The CDR3 nucleotides read TGTGCCAGCAGACAGACAGGGGGGCGGGGGAATGAGCAGTTCTTC. It codes for CASRQTGGRGNEQFF.

This clone showed up just a few times. The chain recombines TRBV6-5 with TRBJ2-1; 10 bases are a match to TRBD2. The CDR3 runs 15 residues. Germline V gene lookup returns CDR1 MNHEY and CDR2 SVGAGI. V lost 6 bases and J lost 4; bases outside the gene matches: 6. The CDR3 protein is CASSPAGGPYNEQFF. CDR3 DNA sequence: TGTGCCAGCAGCCCAGCGGGAGGGCCTTACAATGAGCAGTTCTTC.

V gene TRBV7-9 combines with J gene TRBJ2-3; D remains unclear. The germline V gene encodes CDR1 SEHNR and CDR2 FQNEAQ (reference sequence). The CDR3 is 12 residues long. Trimming removed 3 bases from V and 10 bases from J, with 11 bases in between. The CDR3 region is CASSLQTTAQYF. Written as DNA, the CDR3 is TGTGCCAGCAGCTTGCAAACAACTGCGCAGTATTTT.

This chain's CDR3 is CASSERVHPYEQYF. CDR3 sequence (DNA): TGTGCCAGCAGTGAAAGGGTCCACCCCTACGAGCAGTACTTC. J is TRBJ2-7 and V is TRBV2; D call uncertain. With 2 bases removed from V and 2 bases from J, the gap between germline ends came to 10 bases. This CDR3 contains 14 residues. Germline CDR1 SNHLY, CDR2 FYNNEI.

The chain couples TRBV7-9 to TRBJ2-1; tentatively, D is TRBD1 or TRBD2 (5 bases each). V lost 3 bases, J lost 7 bases, and 22 bases lay in between. This CDR3 has 17 residues. Germline CDR1 SEHNR, CDR2 FQNEAQ (reference sequence). The DNA for the CDR3 is TGTGCCAGCAGCTTTAGAGCCCAGGGTCGGGGTCGGAATGAGCAGTTCTTC. It encodes CASSFRAQGRGRNEQFF.

The V gene is TRBV6-1, the J gene TRBJ1-4; weak D call: TRBD1 (6 bases). CDR1 and CDR2 from the germline V gene are MNHNS and SASEGT. The V gene lost 5 bases and the J gene lost 6 bases, with 16 bases spanning the gap. The CDR3 runs 15 residues. In nucleotides, the CDR3 is TGTGCCAGCAGTCAGCCTGGACAGTCCTATGAAAAACTGTTTTTT. This translates into CASSQPGQSYEKLFF.

This clone has more than one count but fewer than ten. The chain combines TRBV19 with TRBJ2-3, with TRBD2 as a possible D gene (5 bases). CDR3 length: 16 residues. V gave up 1 base and J gave up 4 bases, with 15 bases separating them. In germline, CDR1 is LNHDA, CDR2 SQIVND (reference sequence). The CDR3 spells CASSIGAGAGADTQYF. The CDR3 coding sequence is TGTGCCAGTAGTATAGGTGCGGGTGCGGGCGCAGATACGCAGTATTTT. Filled out from reference TRBV19 and TRBJ2-3, the complete variable domain reads DGGITQSPKYLFRKEGQNVTLSCEQNLNHDAMYWYRQDPGQGLRLIYYSQIVNDFQKGDIAEGYSVSREKKESFPLTVTSAQKNPTAFYLCASSIGAGAGADTQYFGPGTRLTVL.

This rearrangement joins TRBV7-9 to TRBJ2-5; D tentatively reads TRBD1 or TRBD2 (7 bases each). Trimming pared 6 bases from V and 4 bases from J, leaving 15 bases between. The V gene's germline CDR1 is SEHNR and CDR2 FQNEAQ (reference sequence). The CDR3 consists of 14 residues. CDR3 DNA: TGTGCCAGCAGGTCGCAGGGGGGGATAGAGACCCAGTACTTC. This translates into CASRSQGGIETQYF.

V gene TRBV11-2 combines with J gene TRBJ2-5; no definite D call. The CDR3 has 12 amino acids. From germline, CDR1 is SGHAT and CDR2 FQNNGV. The germline V and J ends were trimmed by 1 base and 3 bases, with 3 bases remaining between them. CDR3 amino acids: CASSLAEETQYF. The CDR3 DNA reads TGTGCCAGCAGCTTAGCGGAAGAGACCCAGTACTTC.

V usage is TRBV18 and J usage is TRBJ2-2; 13 bases align to TRBD2. This CDR3 has 18 residues. Germline lookup yields CDR1 KGHSH and CDR2 LQKENI. Trimming took 3 bases from V and 7 from J; bases not matched to a gene: 11. CDR3 protein: CASSPALLAGGQNGELFF. The DNA for the CDR3 is TGTGCCAGCTCACCCGCCTTACTAGCGGGAGGGCAGAACGGGGAGCTGTTTTTT.

This clone was counted between two and nine times. The chain combines TRBV2 with TRBJ1-2; no clear D. Germline CDR1 reads SNHLY; CDR2 reads FYNNEI. Trimming removed 6 bases from V and 3 bases from J, with 14 bases in between. The CDR3 is 14 amino acids. This CDR3 is CASSQLTVDYGYTF. For the CDR3, the DNA is TGTGCCAGCAGCCAGCTCACAGTCGACTATGGCTACACCTTC.

This clone has just one count. The chain links TRBV5-4 to TRBJ2-2; the match to TRBD2 covers 8 bases. CDR3 size: 15 residues. From germline, CDR1 is SGHNT and CDR2 YYREEE (reference sequence). Trimming at V came to 4 bases and at J to 5 bases, leaving 7 bases not matched to a gene. Written as DNA, the CDR3 is TGTGCCAGCAGCCCCGGTATAGCGGGGACCGGGGAGCTGTTTTTT. Protein: CASSPGIAGTGELFF.

The rearrangement uses TRBV11-3 and TRBJ2-2; TRBD1 aligns across 7 bases. The CDR3 totals 15 residues. Germline V lookup: CDR1 SGHNT, CDR2 YENEEA. The V and J ends lost 5 bases and 1 base, in that order; junction bases with no gene match: 4. The CDR3 loop is CASSRDRENTGELFF. The DNA of the CDR3 is TGTGCCAGCAGCCGAGACAGGGAGAACACCGGGGAGCTGTTTTTT.

The genes are TRBV29-1 and TRBJ1-1, with D tentatively TRBD1 (6 bases). Germline-derived CDR1 and CDR2 are SQVTM and ANQGSEA. The CDR3 has 13 amino acids. The V gene lost 7 bases and the J gene lost 6 bases, with 18 bases spanning the gap. The CDR3 loop reads CSAVLGQGSEAFF. Written as DNA, the CDR3 is TGCAGCGCCGTACTGGGGCAGGGGTCTGAAGCTTTCTTT.

The rearrangement links TRBV5-1 to TRBJ2-1, with 9 bases matching TRBD1. The CDR3 extends over 15 amino acids. Germline V gene data show CDR1 as SGHRS and CDR2 as YFSETQ. V lost 4 bases, J lost 2 bases, and 4 bases stayed unmatched. For the CDR3, the DNA is TGCGCCAGCAGCCCCGGACAGGGGACCTACAATGAGCAGTTCTTC. Translated: CASSPGQGTYNEQFF.

This clone has more than one count but fewer than ten. V is TRBV25-1 and J is TRBJ2-4, with a tentative D call TRBD1 (5 bases). Germline loops: CDR1 MGHDK, CDR2 SYGVNS. This CDR3 is built from 13 residues. V lost 11 bases, J lost 7 bases, and 18 bases lay in between. CDR3 DNA: TGTGCCTCGGCAAGCAGGGTATGGAACATTCAGTACTTC. It codes for CASASRVWNIQYF.

The chain links TRBV7-6 to TRBJ2-1, with D perhaps given as TRBD1 or TRBD2 (5 bases each). Germline V gene data show CDR1 as SGHVS and CDR2 as FNYEAQ. V was pared by 4 bases and J by 8 bases, with 27 bases between. The CDR3 is made up of 18 amino acids. CDR3 loop: CASSSSAGGQGGRDEQFF. For the CDR3, the DNA is TGTGCCAGCAGCTCGAGTGCGGGTGGGCAGGGTGGTCGGGATGAGCAGTTCTTC.

The J gene is TRBJ2-1, the V gene TRBV10-3, with TRBD1 identical over 8 bases. Germline V gene lookup returns CDR1 ENHRY and CDR2 SYGVKD. The trim removed 4 bases at V and 5 bases at J, leaving 10 bases unmatched. This CDR3 comprises 16 residues. For the CDR3, the DNA is TGTGCCATCAGTGGTTTGGACAGGGAAGGGAACAATGAGCAGTTCTTC. Amino acids: CAISGLDREGNNEQFF.

The chain links TRBV5-8 to TRBJ1-1; no definite D call. This CDR3 is 16 amino acids long. Germline CDR1 and CDR2: SGHTS and YDEGEE. The ends were cut back, 3 bases at V and 1 base at J, with 16 bases in the middle. The CDR3 bases are TGTGCCAGCAGCTCTAAGCAGGAACGGGAGAACACTGAAGCTTTCTTT. Translated, it gives CASSSKQERENTEAFF.